The following is a TCR beta chain sequence with its context. Its matching antigen is unknown. Libraries were prepared by immunoSEQ multiplex PCR; TCRdb keeps only in-frame clonotypes and omits some of them. This table has 40,000 to 50,000 clones, more than 65% appearing once. This sample stems from a study of memory B cells and T cells in multiple sclerosis. Findings of the study overall: Clone-set sizes differed between compartments, so shared clonotype counts needed normalization.

This CDR3 region has 14 residues. V shed 3 bases and J shed 6 bases, with 9 bases lying between them. The V gene's germline CDR1 is MDHEN and CDR2 SYDVKM. CFSE-dim autoproliferating and CFSE-high non-proliferating T cells from unstimulated culture were sequenced separately. Roughly 5.2x10^7 CFSE-labeled PBMCs were cultured less than nine days unstimulated, then replicate wells were pooled. This TCR was sampled from a human donor with multiple sclerosis. V gene TRBV28 combines with J gene TRBJ1-6; D not certain. The source material was PBMCs from blood kept in culture. CDR3 DNA sequence: TGTGCCAGCAGTTTGAAGGAATTTAATTCACCCCTCCACTTT. As protein: CASSLKEFNSPLHF.